This passage covers 13 T cell receptor beta chains from one sample sequenced in a study of cytomegalovirus exposure and HLA in healthy donors. Amplification used 60 Vbeta primers and 13 Jbeta primers. The protocol was immunoSEQ multiplex PCR, while the TCRdb copy is restricted to in-frame clones and leaves out a portion. The profile shows 100,000 to 150,000 clones, approximately 81% of them singletons. Sequenced: PBMCs. The receptors come from a man aged 18 to 30 in good health and CMV-seropositive.

The chain uses TRBV19 and TRBJ2-5, with D perhaps TRBD2 (5 bases). Germline loops: CDR1 LNHDA, CDR2 SQIVND (reference sequence). The CDR3 totals 14 residues. V was pared by 1 base and J by 5 bases, with 11 bases between. CDR3 amino acids: CASSIVGLAETQYF. Written as DNA, the CDR3 is TGTGCCAGTAGTATAGTAGGGCTAGCTGAGACCCAGTACTTC.

The rearrangement uses TRBV28 and TRBJ1-1; 7 positions agree with TRBD1. V shed 4 bases and J 4 bases; nucleotides not matched to a gene: 9. The germline gives CDR1 MDHEN, CDR2 SYDVKM. The CDR3 contains 15 residues. CDR3 sequence: CASSSTGQAGTEAFF. The CDR3 bases are TGTGCCAGCAGTTCGACCGGACAGGCGGGCACTGAAGCTTTCTTT.

The CDR3 sequence is CATSRDPLLTGVYGYTF. CDR3 sequence (DNA): TGTGCCACCAGCAGAGATCCTCTCTTGACAGGAGTGTATGGCTACACCTTC. This rearrangement joins TRBV15 to TRBJ1-2, with D possibly TRBD1 on 6 matching bases. V lost 0 bases and J lost 5, with 19 bases in between. Germline V CDR1 and CDR2: LNHNV, YYDKDF (reference sequence). The CDR3 sequence is 17 residues long.

The genes are TRBV9 and TRBJ1-6; no definite D call. The CDR3 spans 16 residues. Germline V CDR1 and CDR2: SGDLS, YYNGEE. Trimming shortened V by 0 bases and J by 0 bases, and 7 bases separated the two germline ends. The CDR3 loop is CASSVGTASYNSPLHF. The CDR3, as DNA: TGTGCCAGCAGCGTAGGCACAGCCTCCTATAATTCACCCCTCCACTTT.

The chain employs TRBV27 and TRBJ2-2; the match to TRBD1 covers 9 bases. Looked up from germline, CDR1 is MNHEY and CDR2 is SMNVEV (reference sequence). V shed 7 bases, J shed 0 bases, and the junction held 3 bases outside the gene matches. The CDR3 is 15 amino acids. CDR3 residues: CASTRTGANTGELFF. The CDR3 DNA follows: TGTGCCAGCACCCGGACAGGGGCGAACACCGGGGAGCTGTTTTTT.

This rearrangement joins TRBV11-2 to TRBJ2-7; 9 bases fit TRBD1. This CDR3 has 18 residues. Germline V gene lookup returns CDR1 SGHAT and CDR2 FQNNGV. V dropped 6 bases and J dropped 5; count of bases not matched to a gene: 20. CDR3 DNA: TGTGCCAGCAGTTACGGCCCAGGGGGTCGGGACAGGGAGGACGAGCAGTACTTC. It yields the protein CASSYGPGGRDREDEQYF.

The chain couples TRBV2 to TRBJ2-1; no firm D call. The CDR3 is 15 amino acids. Between the trimmed V and J ends, which lost 7 bases and 1 base, there was a span of 14 bases. CDR1 SNHLY and CDR2 FYNNEI come from the germline V gene. CDR3 bases: TGTGCCAGCAAGGCGGAGACGGGTTCCTACAATGAGCAGTTCTTC. Translation gives CASKAETGSYNEQFF.

The genes are TRBV6-5 and TRBJ2-5; TRBD2 is a possible D gene (6 bases). The J call may be faulty, since TRBJ2-7 better matches the DNA end. The CDR3 length is 15 residues. The V gene's germline CDR1 is MNHEY and CDR2 SVGAGI. The CDR3 is CASSYGGAGNYEQYF. DNA for the CDR3: TGTGCCAGCAGTTACGGAGGGGCAGGGAACTACGAGCAGTACTTC.

The J gene is TRBJ1-5, the V gene TRBV6-5; D gene uncertain. V lost 4 bases and J 7 bases, leaving 11 bases between the germline ends. The germline V gene has CDR1 MNHEY and CDR2 SVGAGI. The CDR3 has 13 amino acids. The CDR3 nucleotides read TGTGCCAGCAGTTTCGCCGGCGGGCAGCCCCAGCATTTT. It translates to CASSFAGGQPQHF.

This chain links TRBV5-1 with TRBJ2-2, with 12 positions matching TRBD2. This CDR3 has 18 residues. V was pared by 0 bases and J by 4 bases, with 7 bases of the junction left unmatched. Germline CDR1 SGHRS, CDR2 YFSETQ. The CDR3 DNA reads TGCGCCAGCAGCTTGGTGCCGCCGGGACTAGCGGGCACCGGGGAGCTGTTTTTT. The encoded protein is CASSLVPPGLAGTGELFF.

The chain recombines TRBV15 with TRBJ2-4; unclear D gene. CDR1 and CDR2 from the germline V gene are LNHNV and YYDKDF (reference sequence). V was trimmed by 4 bases and J by 0 bases, leaving 7 bases between them. This CDR3 has 14 amino acids. CDR3 DNA sequence: TGTGCCACCAGCACTCTAGTAGCCAAAAACATTCAGTACTTC. It yields the protein CATSTLVAKNIQYF.

The table lists this clone with a count of one. V gene TRBV5-8 combines with J gene TRBJ1-5; D gene uncertain. Germline CDR1 reads SGHTS; CDR2 reads YDEGEE. The V end lost 2 bases, the J end lost 2 bases, and 8 bases lay between the germline ends. The CDR3 covers 14 residues. DNA for the CDR3: TGTGCCAGCAGCTTTTACAGCCGCAATCAGCCCCAGCATTTT. Amino acids: CASSFYSRNQPQHF.

This sequence joins TRBV6-6 and TRBJ2-7, with D hard to call. Trimming took 7 bases from V and 3 from J, leaving 19 bases between them. The CDR3 contains 15 residues. Germline assignment: CDR1 MNHNY and CDR2 SVGAGI (reference sequence). As DNA, the CDR3 is TGTGCCAGCACCTCAAGCGTTAAAGGAGACTACGAGCAGTACTTC. Amino acids: CASTSSVKGDYEQYF.